These 17 T cell receptor beta chains were sequenced from one sample in a study of T cells after yellow fever vaccination. TCRdb re-derived calls from the 5' RACE reads in MiXCR, one entry per CDR3 protein. The sample includes roughly 340,000 distinct CDR3 sequences, about 4% of them seen just once. The sample here was PBMCs, taken 5 days after the yellow fever booster vaccination. These receptors were obtained from a young man who received the YFV17D yellow fever vaccine.

This clonotype was detected only a few times. The V gene is TRBV3-1, the J gene TRBJ1-1; D not certain. This CDR3 is built from 15 residues. Germline CDR1 reads LGHDT; CDR2 reads YNNKEL (reference sequence). V shed 1 base and J shed 4 bases, with 13 bases lying between them. CDR3 bases: TGTGCCAGCAGCCAAGGGGTCGCGGCCGCCACTGAAGCTTTCTTT. It is translated as CASSQGVAAATEAFF.

This rearrangement joins TRBV6-5 to TRBJ2-1, with D possibly being TRBD1 (6 bases). The CDR3 runs to 12 residues. Trimming took 6 bases from V and 9 from J, leaving 12 bases between them. The germline gives CDR1 MNHEY, CDR2 SVGAGI. The CDR3, as DNA: TGTGCCAGCAGGCGGACAGTTGTTGAGCAGTTCTTC. Encoded protein: CASRRTVVEQFF.

The chain recombines TRBV2 with TRBJ2-3, with 7 bases aligning to TRBD2. This CDR3 region has 14 residues. Germline loops: CDR1 SNHLY, CDR2 FYNNEI. J lost 3 bases, V lost 11 bases, and 11 bases had no gene match. CDR3 in amino acids: CAQLIVGGTDTQYF. The DNA of the CDR3 is TGTGCCCAGTTAATCGTGGGGGGGACAGATACGCAGTATTTT. Using reference TRBV2 and TRBJ2-3 for the parts outside the CDR3, the full variable domain is EPEVTQTPSHQVTQMGQEVILRCVPISNHLYFYWYRQILGQKVEFLVSFYNNEISEKSEIFDDQFSVERPDGSNFTLKIRSTKLEDSAMYFCAQLIVGGTDTQYFGPGTRLTVL.

This clonotype was recorded many times. This chain links TRBV7-6 with TRBJ1-4, with 7 bases lining up with TRBD1. CDR3 length: 15 amino acids. V shed 3 bases, J shed 5 bases, and the junction held 6 bases outside the gene matches. Looked up from germline, CDR1 is SGHVS and CDR2 is FNYEAQ. CDR3 residues: CASSLLTGANEKLFF. As DNA, the CDR3 is TGTGCCAGCAGCTTGTTAACAGGGGCCAATGAAAAACTGTTTTTT.

This clonotype has a handful of counts. V gene TRBV4-3 combines with J gene TRBJ2-2; 11 bases are shared with TRBD2. The CDR3 runs 21 residues. The V segment lost 5 bases and the J segment 3 bases; nucleotides outside the gene matches: 20. In germline, CDR1 is LGHNA, CDR2 YSLEER. The CDR3 loop reads CASSSTSGMVAGGLDTGELFF. CDR3 DNA sequence: TGCGCCAGCAGCTCTACCTCCGGGATGGTAGCGGGGGGGCTCGACACCGGGGAGCTGTTTTTT.

The J gene is TRBJ2-3, the V gene TRBV9; 8 nucleotides agree with TRBD2. This CDR3 has 15 amino acids. With V trimmed by 3 bases and J by 3 bases, 6 bases remained unmatched. Germline CDR1 reads SGDLS; CDR2 reads YYNGEE. The CDR3 spells CASSGLAGGTDTQYF. For the CDR3, the DNA is TGTGCCAGCAGCGGCTTGGCGGGGGGAACAGATACGCAGTATTTT.

The V gene is TRBV20-1, the J gene TRBJ2-5; TRBD1 matches at 7 bases. Germline-derived CDR1 and CDR2 are DFQATT and SNEGSKA (reference sequence). V shed 4 bases, J shed 1 base, and the junction held 3 bases outside the gene matches. This CDR3 spans 13 amino acids. The CDR3 coding sequence is TGCAGTGCTATGGGGGACAGCCAAGAGACCCAGTACTTC. Its protein is CSAMGDSQETQYF.

The V call is TRBV12-5, the J call TRBJ2-3; D might be TRBD2 (5 bases). CDR1 is LGHNT, CDR2 FRNRAP, per germline. The CDR3 is made up of 11 amino acids. Trimming removed 6 bases at V and 14 bases at J, with 15 bases between. The CDR3 sequence is CASGSGDRRYF. The CDR3 nucleotides are TGTGCTAGTGGGTCCGGGGATAGGCGGTATTTT.

CDR3 DNA sequence: TGTGCCAGCAAGCGACAGAGCACTGAAGCTTTCTTT. Residues: CASKRQSTEAFF. V is TRBV6-5 and J is TRBJ1-1; perhaps TRBD1 as D (5 bases). The germline gives CDR1 MNHEY, CDR2 SVGAGI. Between the trimmed V and J ends, which lost 7 bases and 4 bases, there was a span of 10 bases. The CDR3 length is 12 residues.

This clonotype was detected ten times or more. The rearrangement links TRBV5-1 to TRBJ2-3, with D possibly called TRBD1 or TRBD2 (7 bases each). Germline lookup yields CDR1 SGHRS and CDR2 YFSETQ. Trimming removed 1 base from V and 2 bases from J, with 14 bases in between. This CDR3 is built from 16 residues. The CDR3 loop is CASSLRGLADTDTQYF. The CDR3, as DNA: TGCGCCAGCAGCTTGAGGGGGCTAGCGGACACAGATACGCAGTATTTT.

This clonotype was counted a few times. The V call is TRBV5-6, the J call TRBJ2-5, with D possibly matching TRBD1 (6 bases). CDR3 length equals 14 residues. V was pared by 4 bases and J by 3 bases, with 13 bases between. The germline gives CDR1 SGHDT, CDR2 YYEEEE. Here the CDR3 DNA reads TGTGCCAGCAGCCAGTTCAGACAGGAAGAGACCCAGTACTTC. Translated, it gives CASSQFRQEETQYF.

This clonotype was seen at least ten times. The gene calls are TRBV7-2 and TRBJ1-4; D ambiguous. CDR3 size: 16 residues. Germline V lookup: CDR1 SGHTA, CDR2 FQGNSA. Trimming took 5 bases from V and 0 from J, leaving 13 bases between them. The CDR3 DNA reads TGTGCCAGCAGCCCTCGCAGCAGTGCAACTAATGAAAAACTGTTTTTT. Translation: CASSPRSSATNEKLFF. Filled out from reference TRBV7-2 and TRBJ1-4, the complete variable domain reads GAGVSQSPSNKVTEKGKDVELRCDPISGHTALYWYRQSLGQGLEFLIYFQGNSAPDKSGLPSDRFSAERTGGSVSTLTIQRTQQEDSAVYLCASSPRSSATNEKLFFGSGTQLSVL.

The V gene is TRBV4-3, the J gene TRBJ1-1; TRBD1 aligns across 7 bases. Germline CDR1 reads LGHNA; CDR2 reads YSLEER. V trimming: 6 bases; J trimming: 0 bases; junction bases outside the gene matches: 16. The CDR3 is 18 amino acids. As DNA, the CDR3 is TGCGCCAGCAGGGGCAAACGGGACAGCAAATACGTGAACACTGAAGCTTTCTTT. Amino acids: CASRGKRDSKYVNTEAFF.

For the CDR3, the DNA is TGCGCCAGCAGCCAAGATTGGAACACAGATACGCAGTATTTT. Translated, it gives CASSQDWNTDTQYF. The gene calls are TRBV4-3 and TRBJ2-3; D ambiguous. There are 14 residues in the CDR3. Germline V gene lookup returns CDR1 LGHNA and CDR2 YSLEER. The V and J ends lost 0 bases and 2 bases respectively, with 6 bases between them.

This clonotype was found a few times. The chain uses TRBV21-1 and TRBJ1-1; no DNA check was done on the table's D call, TRBD1. TRBV21-1 is noted as a pseudogene. The CDR3 spans 13 residues. CDR3 nucleotides: TGTGCCAGCAGCTTACGAGCCACCGGGGGAGCTTTCTTT. Translation gives CASSLRATGGAFF.

In its sample, this clonotype was seen a few times. This rearrangement joins TRBV20-1 to TRBJ1-2; D uncertain. Germline CDR1 and CDR2: DFQATT and SNEGSKA (reference sequence). With 0 bases removed from V and 11 bases from J, the gap between germline ends came to 16 bases. The CDR3 contains 13 residues. The CDR3, as DNA: TGCAGTGCTAGAGATACTATTGGGCGGTGGTACACCTTC. It yields the protein CSARDTIGRWYTF.

This clonotype appeared a few times. V usage is TRBV7-8 and J usage is TRBJ1-4; D gene unclear. Germline V gene sequence: CDR1 SGHVS, CDR2 FQNEAQ. The CDR3 length is 15 residues. Trimming removed 2 bases at V and 0 bases at J, with 7 bases between. For the CDR3, the DNA is TGTGCCAGCAGCTTAAGAGGGACAACTAATGAAAAACTGTTTTTT. It yields the protein CASSLRGTTNEKLFF.